Sequencing of this T cell receptor (beta chain) was carried out in a study of T cells in localized non-small cell lung cancer. General observations from the study: The study linked higher blood T cell density to longer overall survival. Researchers found a median around 58 of the top 100 tumor clones in adjacent lung. It was uninvolved adjacent lung that showed the highest T cell clonality, exceeding tumor. Heterogeneity remains possible, as sequencing covered one tumor region only.

A word on this clone: Its antigen is still unknown.

The V and J ends lost 5 bases and 3 bases, in that order; junction bases with no gene match: 2. This CDR3 comprises 14 residues. Germline V gene lookup returns CDR1 SEHNR and CDR2 FQNEAQ (reference sequence). Profiled with immunoSEQ multiplex PCR; TCRdb holds only in-frame clones, not every one. The sample carries 13,000 to 15,000 clones, around 90% recorded once. V usage is TRBV7-9 and J usage is TRBJ1-5; TRBD1 aligns across 9 bases. The receptor was isolated from a man between 35 and 75 years old with stage III lung adenocarcinoma. Sequencing was performed on peripheral blood mononuclear cells, taken before any cancer treatment. CDR3 region: CASSRTGVNQPQHF. The CDR3 region has the DNA TGTGCCAGCAGCCGGACAGGGGTCAATCAGCCCCAGCATTTT. Looking up the rest from reference TRBV7-9 and TRBJ1-5 gives the full variable domain: DTGVSQNPRHKITKRGQNVTFRCDPISEHNRLYWYRQTLGQGPEFLTYFQNEAQLEKSRLLSDRFSAERPKGSFSTLEIQRTEQGDSAMYLCASSRTGVNQPQHFGDGTRLSIL.